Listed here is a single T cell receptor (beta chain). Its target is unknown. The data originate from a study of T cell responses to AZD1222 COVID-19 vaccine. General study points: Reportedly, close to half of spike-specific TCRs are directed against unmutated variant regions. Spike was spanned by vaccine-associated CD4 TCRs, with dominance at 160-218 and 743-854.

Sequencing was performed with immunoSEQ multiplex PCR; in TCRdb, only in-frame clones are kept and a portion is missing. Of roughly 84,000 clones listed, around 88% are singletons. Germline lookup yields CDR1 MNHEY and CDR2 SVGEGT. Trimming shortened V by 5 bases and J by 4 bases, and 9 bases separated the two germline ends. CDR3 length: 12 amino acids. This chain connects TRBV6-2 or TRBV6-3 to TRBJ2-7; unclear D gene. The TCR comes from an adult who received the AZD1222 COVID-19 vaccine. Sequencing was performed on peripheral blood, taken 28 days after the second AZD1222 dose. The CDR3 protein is CASSADAYEQYF. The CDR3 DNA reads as TGTGCCAGCAGTGCGGACGCGTACGAGCAGTACTTC.